This T cell receptor beta chain was captured by sequencing in a study of cytomegalovirus exposure and HLA in healthy donors. The PCR had 60 Vbeta and 13 Jbeta primers. TCRdb keeps only in-frame clones here, not all; method: immunoSEQ multiplex PCR. Of 150,000 to 200,000 clones in the sample, around 79% are singletons; the top ten hold around 0.46%. Germline V gene sequence: CDR1 SGHTA, CDR2 FQGNSA. The V end was cut by 3 bases, the J end by 6 bases, with 17 bases between. The CDR3 is made up of 15 amino acids. The rearrangement uses TRBV7-2 and TRBJ1-2; no firm D call. Input material: PBMCs. This clonotype was obtained from a woman aged 45 to 65 in good health and CMV-seronegative. In DNA form, the CDR3 reads TGTGCCAGCAGCTTGAGGACTTTGGGCGTCAATGGCTACACCTTC. This gives the protein CASSLRTLGVNGYTF.